What follows are 4 T cell receptor beta chains derived from one specimen sequenced in a study of blood T cell repertoires in COVID-19 (dated by TCRdb to about 2020). The method behind the library was the immunoSEQ multiplex PCR assay. In TCRdb, the immuneACCESS table is reduced to in-frame sequences with V and J assigned. These tables do not hold every clone; where another copy was compared, an unresolved V gene accounts for under half, and the others remain unexplained. Within this sample are around 300,000 clones, with 75% to 90% of them counted one time only. The ten biggest clones cover around 3% of the sample. The sample consisted of peripheral blood. These receptors all stem from a woman in her thirties with active or convalescent COVID-19.

This clone occurred once. The gene calls are TRBV12-3 or TRBV12-4 and TRBJ1-4; D is unresolved. This CDR3 has 12 amino acids. The V and J ends lost 10 bases and 8 bases respectively, with 14 bases between them. CDR3 bases: TGTGCCACCGGCCGTCGGGTGGAAAAACTGTTTTTT. It encodes CATGRRVEKLFF.

The chain uses TRBV7-2 and TRBJ1-1; TRBD1 agrees at 10 bases. The V and J ends lost 5 bases and 4 bases, in that order; junction bases with no gene match: 4. CDR1 is SGHTA, CDR2 FQGNSA, per germline. The CDR3 has 14 amino acids. CDR3 nucleotides: TGTGCCAGCAGCCTCAGACAGGGGGCCACTGAAGCTTTCTTT. As protein: CASSLRQGATEAFF.

This chain links TRBV30 with TRBJ1-3, with D uncertain. Trimming took off 3 bases at V and 0 bases at J, with 12 bases between the two ends. There are 15 residues in the CDR3. Germline loops: CDR1 GTSNPN, CDR2 SVGIG (reference sequence). The CDR3 loop reads CAWSGGLVSGNTIYF. The DNA for the CDR3 is TGTGCCTGGAGCGGTGGTCTAGTCTCTGGAAACACCATATATTTT. The variable domain in full, completed from reference TRBV30 and TRBJ1-3, reads SQTIHQWPATLVQPVGSPLSLECTVEGTSNPNLYWYRQAAGRGLQLLFYSVGIGQISSEVPQNLSASRPQDRQFILSSKKLLLSDSGFYLCAWSGGLVSGNTIYFGEGSWLTVV.

The rearrangement links TRBV7-8 to TRBJ1-6; a weak D match, TRBD1 (5 bases). The CDR3 spans 14 residues. Trimming cost V 5 bases and J 9 bases, with 14 bases left between them. Germline V gene data show CDR1 as SGHVS and CDR2 as FQNEAQ. CDR3 DNA: TGTGCCAGCAGCCTCAGGGTCTTCGGTTCACCCCTCCACTTT. It yields the protein CASSLRVFGSPLHF.